The TCR beta chain described here comes from a study of blood T cell repertoires in COVID-19. In the study overall: The origin of the acute and convalescent COVID-19 samples was the United States, Italy and Spain. The cDNA or gDNA used as material had been derived from T cells, B-cell-depleted T cells, or PBMCs.

Germline lookup yields CDR1 LGHNA and CDR2 YSLEER. The CDR3 is made up of 13 amino acids. Trimming took off 3 bases at V and 4 bases at J, with 9 bases between the two ends. Study processing details: Reference gene primer amplification gave nucleated cell count estimates. The protocol was immunoSEQ multiplex PCR, while the TCRdb copy is restricted to in-frame clones and leaves out a portion. For V, J and clone size, that table is used; D and trimming come from the DNA. The data show 15,000 to 20,000 clones, approximately 90% seen once. J is TRBJ1-1 and V is TRBV4-3; the D gene is possibly TRBD1 (6 bases). Specimen: peripheral blood. This receptor was obtained from a human donor with active COVID-19. The donor label of this sample is uncertain. CDR3 in amino acids: CASSHRGGTEAFF. The CDR3 bases are TGCGCCAGCAGCCATCGAGGGGGCACTGAAGCTTTCTTT.